This T cell receptor (beta chain) was captured by sequencing in a study of blood T cell repertoires in COVID-19. About the research overall: Samples of COVID-19 (acute and convalescent) were obtained from the United States, Italy and Spain. T cells, B-cell-depleted T cells, or PBMCs supplied cDNA or gDNA.

Per the original methods: Reference gene primer amplification gave estimated nucleated cell counts. Assay used: immunoSEQ multiplex PCR; TCRdb lists only in-frame clones, some missing. The V and J calls and clone size come from that table; D and trimming were worked out from the DNA. The table records roughly 210,000 clones, less than 90% of them present only once. The germline V gene has CDR1 MDHEN and CDR2 SYDVKM. The V segment lost 6 bases and the J segment 2 bases; nucleotides outside the gene matches: 5. The CDR3 has 15 amino acids. The sequence was obtained from a man between 65 and 80 years old with acute or convalescent COVID-19. The rearrangement links TRBV28 to TRBJ2-3, with TRBD2 identical over 10 bases. Material: peripheral blood. CDR3 DNA sequence: TGTGCCAGCAGCCTTAGCGGGAGGCACACAGATACGCAGTATTTT. Residues: CASSLSGRHTDTQYF.